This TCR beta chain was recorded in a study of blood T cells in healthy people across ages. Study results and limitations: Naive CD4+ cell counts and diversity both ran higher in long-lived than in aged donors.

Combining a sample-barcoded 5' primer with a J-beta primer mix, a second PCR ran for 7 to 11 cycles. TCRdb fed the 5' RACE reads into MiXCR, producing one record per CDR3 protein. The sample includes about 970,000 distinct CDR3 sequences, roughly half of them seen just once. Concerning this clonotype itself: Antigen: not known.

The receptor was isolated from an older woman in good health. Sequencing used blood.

CDR3 nucleotides: TGTGCCAGCGCGAGGGGGGGGTTCAATCAGCCCCAGCATTTT. It encodes CASARGGFNQPQHF. This chain connects TRBV12-3 or TRBV12-4 to TRBJ1-5; D might be TRBD1 (6 bases). V dropped 8 bases and J dropped 3 bases, with 14 bases sitting between them. This CDR3 is 14 amino acids long.